The entry below gives a single T cell receptor beta chain sequence along with its context. The target antigen is unknown. TCR beta CDR3 regions were amplified from RNA. HTBI primers were employed in a first-round RT-PCR of the TCR CDR3. TCRdb re-called the multiplex PCR reads with MiXCR, one entry per CDR3 protein. The table records about 570,000 distinct CDR3 sequences, roughly 15% of them present only once. The data originate from a study of T cells in Graves' hyperthyroidism and ophthalmopathy. The CDR3 loop spans 15 amino acids. Per germline, CDR1 LNHDA and CDR2 SQIVND (reference sequence). Between the trimmed V and J ends, which lost 7 bases and 3 bases, there was a span of 16 bases. Investigators excluded patients with uncontrolled infection, other autoimmune disease, pregnancy or lactation. Diagnoses rested on clinical symptoms, serum thyroxine and TRAb, thyroid ultrasound and orbital computed tomography.

Notes on the study in general: Using 13 V-J features, a model discriminated ophthalmopathy from stable hyperthyroidism. The model predicted ophthalmopathy a median roughly 6.3 months before onset.

This sequence joins TRBV19 and TRBJ2-4, with D perhaps TRBD1 (6 bases). The source material was blood. This receptor was identified in a middle-aged woman with Graves' hyperthyroidism. Here the CDR3 reads CASTYRESGKNIQYF. CDR3 coding DNA: TGTGCCAGTACTTACAGGGAGAGCGGCAAAAACATTCAGTACTTC.